These 26 T cell receptor beta chains were sequenced from one sample in a study of blood T cell repertoires in COVID-19. Only in-frame clones appear in the TCRdb table, and some are missing; sequencing was by immunoSEQ multiplex PCR. The profile shows 100,000 to 150,000 clones, about four fifths of them singletons. The material sequenced was peripheral blood. The receptors stem from a woman between 70 and 85 years old with acute or convalescent COVID-19.

The chain combines TRBV28 with TRBJ2-7; D is perhaps TRBD1 (5 bases). Trimming took off 8 bases at V and 1 base at J, with 12 bases between the two ends. The CDR3 runs to 13 residues. CDR1 and CDR2 from the germline V gene are MDHEN and SYDVKM. The DNA for the CDR3 is TGTGCCAGCGGCTTAACAGGTTCCTACGAGCAGTACTTC. It encodes CASGLTGSYEQYF. The full variable domain, its missing parts supplied by reference TRBV28 and TRBJ2-7, is DVKVTQSSRYLVKRTGEKVFLECVQDMDHENMFWYRQDPGLGLRLIYFSYDVKMKEKGDIPEGYSVSREKKERFSLILESASTNQTSMYLCASGLTGSYEQYFGPGTRLTVT.

The chain links TRBV5-1 to TRBJ1-1; D unclear. V was cut by 0 bases and J by 8 bases, with 8 bases left in between. CDR1 and CDR2 from the germline V gene are SGHRS and YFSETQ. This CDR3 contains 12 residues. The CDR3 nucleotides are TGCGCCAGCAGCTTGGGTGGGCAGGAAGCTTTCTTT. It yields the protein CASSLGGQEAFF. Full variable domain (remainder filled in from reference TRBV5-1 and TRBJ1-1): KAGVTQTPRYLIKTRGQQVTLSCSPISGHRSVSWYQQTPGQGLQFLFEYFSETQRNKGNFPGRFSGRQFSNSRSEMNVSTLELGDSALYLCASSLGGQEAFFGQGTRLTVV.

This clone was detected a few times. The rearrangement uses TRBV6-1 and TRBJ2-3; 10 bases agree with TRBD2. The V gene end was trimmed by 2 bases and the J gene end by 0 bases; junction bases not matched to a gene: 5. Looked up from germline, CDR1 is MNHNS and CDR2 is SASEGT. The CDR3 extends over 17 amino acids. CDR3: CASSEFLAGVSTDTQYF. The CDR3 region has the DNA TGTGCCAGCAGTGAATTTCTAGCGGGGGTTAGCACAGATACGCAGTATTTT.

A few counts support this clone. V usage is TRBV7-9 and J usage is TRBJ1-1, with D possibly matching TRBD1 (5 bases). Trimming cost V 5 bases and J 1 base, with 8 bases left between them. Germline V lookup: CDR1 SEHNR, CDR2 FQNEAQ (reference sequence). The CDR3 runs 13 residues. The CDR3 sequence: CASSRRENTEAFF. Here the CDR3 DNA reads TGTGCCAGCAGCCGCAGGGAGAACACTGAAGCTTTCTTT.

This clone was seen a handful of times. The rearrangement joins TRBV6-2 or TRBV6-3 to TRBJ2-7; 7 bases map to TRBD2. Germline CDR1 and CDR2: MNHEY and SVGEGT. The CDR3 totals 14 residues. With 0 bases clipped from V and 6 bases from J, the junction kept 5 bases outside the gene matches. In DNA, the CDR3 is TGTGCCAGCAGTTACTCGAGACTAGCCCTCGAGCAGTACGTC. Encoded protein: CASSYSRLALEQYV.

The J gene is TRBJ1-2, the V gene TRBV4-3; 9 bases are shared with TRBD1. Germline V gene lookup returns CDR1 LGHNA and CDR2 YSLEER. Trimming removed 3 bases from V and 5 bases from J; junction bases left unmatched: 10. This CDR3 is built from 16 residues. CDR3 sequence: CASSHISGQGRYGYTF. For the CDR3, the DNA is TGCGCCAGCAGCCACATAAGCGGACAGGGGAGGTATGGCTACACCTTC.

The V gene is TRBV20-1, the J gene TRBJ1-1; D remains unclear. The CDR3 spans 11 residues. V was pared by 2 bases and J by 5 bases, with 6 bases between. The germline V gene has CDR1 DFQATT and CDR2 SNEGSKA (reference sequence). CDR3 loop: CSARSSTEAFF. The CDR3 DNA reads as TGCAGTGCTAGATCCTCGACTGAAGCTTTCTTT.

J is TRBJ1-5 and V is TRBV6-5, with 9 nucleotides matching TRBD1. V dropped 7 bases and J dropped 6; count of bases not matched to a gene: 7. Germline CDR1 MNHEY, CDR2 SVGAGI. There are 14 residues in the CDR3. CDR3 region: CASNPGQGSQPQHF. The CDR3, as DNA: TGTGCCAGCAACCCGGGACAGGGCAGTCAGCCCCAGCATTTT.

Concerning this clone itself: Additional DNA sequences in this sample encode the identical CDR3. The genes are TRBV18 and TRBJ1-1, with D perhaps TRBD1 (6 bases). V dropped 2 bases and J dropped 1 base, with 8 bases sitting between them. The CDR3 loop spans 14 amino acids. The V gene's germline CDR1 is KGHSH and CDR2 LQKENI. The CDR3 loop reads CASSPGQQNTEAFF. The CDR3 DNA reads as TGTGCCAGCTCACCAGGACAGCAGAACACTGAAGCTTTCTTT.

The count of this clone is one. The chain's CDR3 is CASGLANYGYTF. For the CDR3, the DNA is TGTGCCAGCGGTCTAGCTAACTATGGCTACACCTTC. This chain links TRBV7-9 with TRBJ1-2; no firm D call. V was trimmed by 8 bases and J by 0 bases, leaving 7 bases between them. CDR3 length equals 12 residues. The germline V gene has CDR1 SEHNR and CDR2 FQNEAQ (reference sequence).

This clone was observed once. V is TRBV2 and J is TRBJ1-2; 10 bases line up with TRBD1. Germline V gene lookup returns CDR1 SNHLY and CDR2 FYNNEI. V shed 6 bases, J shed 4 bases, and the junction held 5 bases outside the gene matches. CDR3 length: 14 amino acids. The CDR3 nucleotides read TGTGCCAGCAGCCCCCGGGACAGGGGCTATGGCTACACCTTC. Its translation is CASSPRDRGYGYTF.

This clone showed up just a few times. The chain has TRBV5-6 and TRBJ2-5, with TRBD1 identical over 9 bases. This CDR3 is built from 15 residues. Germline CDR1 reads SGHDT; CDR2 reads YYEEEE. Losses at the gene ends were 4 bases for V and 0 bases for J; bases not matched to a gene: 4. CDR3 amino acids: CASSVGTGNQETQYF. The CDR3 DNA follows: TGTGCCAGCAGCGTAGGGACAGGGAACCAAGAGACCCAGTACTTC.

For the CDR3, the DNA is TGTGCCAGCTGGGGGACAACATATGGCTACACCTTC. Amino acid sequence: CASWGTTYGYTF. The V gene is TRBV2, the J gene TRBJ1-2, with D possibly matching TRBD1 (6 bases). The V gene's germline CDR1 is SNHLY and CDR2 FYNNEI. Trimming removed 8 bases from V and 5 bases from J, with 12 bases in between. This CDR3 region has 12 residues.

This clone has a handful of counts. J is TRBJ1-2 and V is TRBV7-2; perhaps TRBD1 as D (6 bases). The CDR3 consists of 13 residues. V lost 5 bases, J lost 7 bases, and 14 bases lay in between. Per germline, CDR1 SGHTA and CDR2 FQGNSA. In DNA form, the CDR3 reads TGTGCCAGCAGCCCCGTGGGGGGGCTTGGCTACACCTTC. Its translation is CASSPVGGLGYTF.

This chain joins TRBV7-9 and TRBJ1-6, with 9 positions matching TRBD1. The CDR3 covers 16 residues. Germline loops: CDR1 SEHNR, CDR2 FQNEAQ (reference sequence). V trimming: 0 bases; J trimming: 10 bases; junction bases outside the gene matches: 7. This CDR3 is CASSLAGTGLISPLHF. The CDR3 DNA is TGTGCCAGCAGCTTAGCCGGGACAGGGCTCATATCACCCCTCCACTTT.

This clone occurred a few times. This chain links TRBV19 with TRBJ1-6; TRBD1 agrees at 7 bases. The CDR3 consists of 14 residues. Trimming removed 5 bases from V and 5 bases from J; junction bases left unmatched: 3. Looked up from germline, CDR1 is LNHDA and CDR2 is SQIVND (reference sequence). CDR3 coding DNA: TGTGCCAGTAGTGCGGGACAGAATAATTCACCCCTCCACTTT. Amino acid sequence: CASSAGQNNSPLHF.

CDR3 nucleotide sequence: TGTGCCATCAGTACTGACAGGGACTATGGCTACACCTTC. Residues: CAISTDRDYGYTF. The rearrangement links TRBV10-3 to TRBJ1-2; 7 bases line up with TRBD1. The CDR3 is 13 residues long. The V gene end was trimmed by 5 bases and the J gene end by 3 bases; junction bases not matched to a gene: 3. Germline-derived CDR1 and CDR2 are ENHRY and SYGVKD.

The chain joins TRBV19 to TRBJ1-2; 10 positions match TRBD1. The CDR3 contains 14 residues. Looked up from germline, CDR1 is LNHDA and CDR2 is SQIVND (reference sequence). V was clipped by 5 bases and J by 7 bases; unmatched bases: 7. CDR3 region: CASSWGTGDSGYTF. DNA for the CDR3: TGTGCCAGTAGTTGGGGGACAGGGGATAGTGGCTACACCTTC.

The chain couples TRBV19 to TRBJ1-6, with a possible D match to TRBD1 (6 bases). CDR1 LNHDA and CDR2 SQIVND come from the germline V gene (reference sequence). V gave up 10 bases and J gave up 7 bases, with 14 bases separating them. The CDR3 contains 13 residues. CDR3 nucleotide sequence: TGTGCCACCTCGGACAGTCGGAATTCACCCCTCCACTTT. Its translation is CATSDSRNSPLHF.

V and J are TRBV4-2 and TRBJ1-2; D gene uncertain. Trimming stripped 3 bases from V and 4 bases from J, with 15 bases between. There are 15 residues in the CDR3. Germline CDR1 is LGHNA and CDR2 is YNFKEQ. CDR3 loop: CASSQDLSGIYGYTF. DNA of the CDR3: TGTGCCAGCAGCCAGGATCTAAGCGGAATCTATGGCTACACCTTC.

This clone was detected once. The chain carries TRBV19 and TRBJ1-3, with D possibly matching TRBD1 (5 bases). Trimming took 5 bases from V and 4 from J, leaving 9 bases between them. CDR1 is LNHDA and CDR2 is SQIVND in the germline V gene (reference sequence). The CDR3 is 13 residues long. The CDR3 coding sequence is TGTGCCAGTAGTGGGGGGGACGGAAACACCATATATTTT. This gives the protein CASSGGDGNTIYF. Full variable domain (remainder filled in from reference TRBV19 and TRBJ1-3): DGGITQSPKYLFRKEGQNVTLSCEQNLNHDAMYWYRQDPGQGLRLIYYSQIVNDFQKGDIAEGYSVSREKKESFPLTVTSAQKNPTAFYLCASSGGDGNTIYFGEGSWLTVV.

This rearrangement joins TRBV21-1 to TRBJ1-2; the table names TRBD1, a call not compared with the DNA. TRBV21-1 represents a pseudogene. The CDR3 is 13 residues long. CDR3 protein: CASSKNTGKGYTF. CDR3 in DNA: TGTGCCAGCAGCAAGAATACAGGGAAAGGCTACACCTTC.

This clone was seen only once. The V call is TRBV10-2, the J call TRBJ2-3; a possible D gene is TRBD2 (5 bases). Germline V gene data show CDR1 as WSHSY and CDR2 as SAAADI. V was pared by 6 bases and J by 4 bases, with 14 bases between. The CDR3 is 14 amino acids. The chain's CDR3 is CASRRVAVADTQYF. The CDR3 nucleotides read TGCGCCAGCAGGAGGGTGGCGGTCGCAGATACGCAGTATTTT.

This clone has just a few counts. The V gene is TRBV7-8, the J gene TRBJ1-2; TRBD1 matches 7 bases. The CDR3 length is 13 residues. Trimming removed 5 bases from V and 3 bases from J; junction bases left unmatched: 3. Germline V gene lookup returns CDR1 SGHVS and CDR2 FQNEAQ. The CDR3 DNA is TGTGCCAGCAGCCGCGGACAGGACTATGGCTACACCTTC. It codes for CASSRGQDYGYTF.

V usage is TRBV3-1 (or the pseudogene TRBV3-2) and J usage is TRBJ1-6, with D possibly being TRBD1 (5 bases). Germline V gene sequence: CDR1 LGHDT, CDR2 YNNKEL (reference sequence). With 4 bases removed from V and 7 bases from J, the gap between germline ends came to 14 bases. The CDR3 sequence is 15 residues long. The CDR3 loop is CASSPTSGWNSPLHF. DNA of the CDR3: TGTGCCAGCAGCCCCACATCAGGGTGGAATTCACCCCTCCACTTT.

The CDR3 nucleotides read TGTGCCAGCAGCTTATCCGGGAAAGGAGGAAACACCATATATTTT. Translated, it gives CASSLSGKGGNTIYF. The chain recombines TRBV11-3 with TRBJ1-3; D unresolved. V shed 2 bases and J shed 4 bases, with 12 bases lying between them. Germline V lookup: CDR1 SGHNT, CDR2 YENEEA. The CDR3 is 15 residues long.